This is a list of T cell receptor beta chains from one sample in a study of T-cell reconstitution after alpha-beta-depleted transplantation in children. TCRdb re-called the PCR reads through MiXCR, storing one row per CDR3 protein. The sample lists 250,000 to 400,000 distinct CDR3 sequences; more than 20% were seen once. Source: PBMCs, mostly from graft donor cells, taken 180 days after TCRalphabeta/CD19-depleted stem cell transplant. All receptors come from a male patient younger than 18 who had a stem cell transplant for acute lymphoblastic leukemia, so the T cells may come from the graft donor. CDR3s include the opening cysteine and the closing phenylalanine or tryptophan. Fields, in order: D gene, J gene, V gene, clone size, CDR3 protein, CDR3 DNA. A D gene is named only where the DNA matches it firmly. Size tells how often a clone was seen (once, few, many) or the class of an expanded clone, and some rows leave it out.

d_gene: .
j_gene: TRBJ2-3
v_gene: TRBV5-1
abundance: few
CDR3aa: CASSVLQPGFTDTQYF
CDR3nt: TGCGCCAGCAGCGTCCTACAGCCCGGGTTCACAGATACGCAGTATTTT

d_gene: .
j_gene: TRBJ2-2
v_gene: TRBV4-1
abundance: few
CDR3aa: CASSQVRVTGELFF
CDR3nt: TGCGCCAGCAGCCAAGTACGGGTCACCGGGGAGCTGTTTTTT

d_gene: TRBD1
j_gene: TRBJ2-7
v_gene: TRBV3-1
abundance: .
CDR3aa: CASSQDHRGYYEQYF
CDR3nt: TGTGCCAGCAGCCAAGATCACAGGGGCTACTACGAGCAGTACTTC

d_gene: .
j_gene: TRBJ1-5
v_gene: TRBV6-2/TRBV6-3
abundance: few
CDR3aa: CASSRRRNTGMDQPQHF
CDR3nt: TGTGCCAGCAGTCGACGACGAAACACAGGGATGGATCAGCCCCAGCATTTT

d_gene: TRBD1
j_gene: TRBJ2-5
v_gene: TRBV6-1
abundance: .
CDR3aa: CASTRQGPEETQYF
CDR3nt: TGTGCCAGCACACGACAGGGCCCGGAAGAGACCCAGTACTTC

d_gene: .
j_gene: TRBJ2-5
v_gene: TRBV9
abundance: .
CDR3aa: CASSVAPTGSQTQYF
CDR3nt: TGTGCCAGCAGCGTAGCACCCACGGGGTCGCAGACCCAGTACTTC

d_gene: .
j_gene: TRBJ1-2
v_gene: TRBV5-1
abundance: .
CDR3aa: CASSRLQDGYTF
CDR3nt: TGCGCCAGCAGCCGGCTTCAAGACGGCTACACCTTC

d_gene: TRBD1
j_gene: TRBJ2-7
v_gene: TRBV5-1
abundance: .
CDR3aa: CASSLAPSTGGRSELYF
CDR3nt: TGCGCCAGCAGCTTGGCCCCCTCGACAGGGGGTCGGAGCGAGCTGTACTTC

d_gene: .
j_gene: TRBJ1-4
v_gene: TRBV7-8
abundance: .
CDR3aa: CASSLALRGRVNEKLFF
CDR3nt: TGTGCCAGCAGCTTAGCGCTCAGGGGCAGAGTAAATGAAAAACTGTTTTTT

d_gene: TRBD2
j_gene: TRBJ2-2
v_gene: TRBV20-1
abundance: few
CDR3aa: CSARALADNTGELFF
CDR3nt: TGCAGTGCTAGAGCACTAGCGGACAACACCGGGGAGCTGTTTTTT

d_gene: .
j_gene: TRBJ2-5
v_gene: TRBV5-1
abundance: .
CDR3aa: CASSPDSDYVRTQYF
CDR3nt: TGCGCCAGCAGTCCCGACTCAGACTACGTAAGGACCCAGTACTTC

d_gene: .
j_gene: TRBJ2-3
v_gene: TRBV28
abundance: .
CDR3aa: CASSLRTVSEFARKDTQYF
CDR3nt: TGTGCCAGCAGTTTGCGGACCGTTAGCGAATTCGCCCGTAAGGATACGCAGTATTTT

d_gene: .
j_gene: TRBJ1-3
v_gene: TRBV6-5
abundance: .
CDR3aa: CASSYSGKTGNTIYF
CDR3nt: TGTGCCAGCAGTTACTCCGGGAAAACTGGAAACACCATATATTTT

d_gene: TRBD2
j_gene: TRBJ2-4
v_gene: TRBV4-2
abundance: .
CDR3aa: CASGLDVNIQYF
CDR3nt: TGTGCCAGCGGACTAGACGTAAACATTCAGTACTTC

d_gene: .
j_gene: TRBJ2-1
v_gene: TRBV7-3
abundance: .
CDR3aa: CASSLSPHNEQFF
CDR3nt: TGTGCCAGCAGCTTAAGCCCCCACAATGAGCAGTTCTTC

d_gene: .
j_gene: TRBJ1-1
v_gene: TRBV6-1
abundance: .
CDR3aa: CASEGQKNTEAFF
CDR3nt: TGTGCCAGCGAAGGACAGAAGAACACTGAAGCTTTCTTT

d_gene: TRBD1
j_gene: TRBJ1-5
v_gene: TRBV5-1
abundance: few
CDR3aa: CASSLSYRGSNQPQHF
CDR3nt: TGCGCCAGCAGCTTGTCATACAGGGGAAGCAATCAGCCCCAGCATTTT

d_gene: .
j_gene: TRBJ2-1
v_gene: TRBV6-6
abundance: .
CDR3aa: CASKRVTVNEQFF
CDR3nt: TGTGCCAGCAAACGGGTAACAGTGAATGAGCAGTTCTTC

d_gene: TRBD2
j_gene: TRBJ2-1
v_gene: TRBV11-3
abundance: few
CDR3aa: CASSLTSGRFGEQFF
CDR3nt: TGTGCCAGCAGCTTGACTAGCGGGAGGTTCGGCGAGCAGTTCTTC

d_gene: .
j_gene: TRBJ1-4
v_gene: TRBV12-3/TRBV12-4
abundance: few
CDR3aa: CASSLNQGVVYEKLFF
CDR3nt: TGTGCCAGCAGCCTGAACCAAGGGGTAGTCTATGAAAAACTGTTTTTT

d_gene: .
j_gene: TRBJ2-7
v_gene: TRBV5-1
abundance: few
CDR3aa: CASSFSAVSYEQYF
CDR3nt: TGCGCCAGCAGCTTTTCCGCAGTTTCCTACGAGCAGTACTTC

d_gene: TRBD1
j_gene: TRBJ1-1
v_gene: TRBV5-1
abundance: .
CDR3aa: CASSLLDRKGEAFF
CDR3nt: TGCGCCAGCAGCTTGTTGGACAGGAAGGGAGAAGCTTTCTTT

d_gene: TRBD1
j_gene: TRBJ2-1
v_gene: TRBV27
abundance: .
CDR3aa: CASSLVDRYNEQFF
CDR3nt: TGTGCCAGCAGTTTAGTGGACAGGTACAATGAGCAGTTCTTC

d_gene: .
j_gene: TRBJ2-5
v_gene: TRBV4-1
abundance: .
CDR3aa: CASRPGIQETQYF
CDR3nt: TGCGCCAGTCGGCCAGGGATTCAAGAGACCCAGTACTTC

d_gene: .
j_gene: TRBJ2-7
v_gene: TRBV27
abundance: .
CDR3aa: CASSPLPTYEQYF
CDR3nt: TGTGCCAGCAGTCCACTTCCCACCTACGAGCAGTACTTC

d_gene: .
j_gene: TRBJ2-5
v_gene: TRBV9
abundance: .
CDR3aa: CASSPPGGPQETQYF
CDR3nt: TGTGCCAGCAGCCCCCCCGGGGGACCCCAAGAGACCCAGTACTTC

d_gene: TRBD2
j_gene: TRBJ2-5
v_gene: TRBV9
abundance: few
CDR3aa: CASSVDGRQVETQYF
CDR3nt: TGTGCCAGCAGCGTAGACGGGAGGCAGGTGGAGACCCAGTACTTC

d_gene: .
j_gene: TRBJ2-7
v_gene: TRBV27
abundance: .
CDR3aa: CASSPSAGSRSYEQYF
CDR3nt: TGTGCCAGCAGTCCTTCGGCAGGGAGTAGGTCCTACGAGCAGTACTTC

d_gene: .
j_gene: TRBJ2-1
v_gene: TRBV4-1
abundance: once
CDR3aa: CASNPLGYYNEQFF
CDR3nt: TGCGCCAGCAACCCGCTAGGCTACTACAATGAGCAGTTCTTC

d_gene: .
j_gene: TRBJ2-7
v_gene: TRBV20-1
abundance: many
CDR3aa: CSAGTGSDSYEQYF
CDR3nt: TGCAGTGCTGGAACAGGTTCTGACTCCTACGAGCAGTACTTC

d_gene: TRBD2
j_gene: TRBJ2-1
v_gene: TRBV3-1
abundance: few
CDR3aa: CASSQVAGRALYGFIDEQFF
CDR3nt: TGTGCCAGCAGCCAAGTCGCCGGGAGGGCGTTGTATGGGTTTATCGATGAGCAGTTCTTC